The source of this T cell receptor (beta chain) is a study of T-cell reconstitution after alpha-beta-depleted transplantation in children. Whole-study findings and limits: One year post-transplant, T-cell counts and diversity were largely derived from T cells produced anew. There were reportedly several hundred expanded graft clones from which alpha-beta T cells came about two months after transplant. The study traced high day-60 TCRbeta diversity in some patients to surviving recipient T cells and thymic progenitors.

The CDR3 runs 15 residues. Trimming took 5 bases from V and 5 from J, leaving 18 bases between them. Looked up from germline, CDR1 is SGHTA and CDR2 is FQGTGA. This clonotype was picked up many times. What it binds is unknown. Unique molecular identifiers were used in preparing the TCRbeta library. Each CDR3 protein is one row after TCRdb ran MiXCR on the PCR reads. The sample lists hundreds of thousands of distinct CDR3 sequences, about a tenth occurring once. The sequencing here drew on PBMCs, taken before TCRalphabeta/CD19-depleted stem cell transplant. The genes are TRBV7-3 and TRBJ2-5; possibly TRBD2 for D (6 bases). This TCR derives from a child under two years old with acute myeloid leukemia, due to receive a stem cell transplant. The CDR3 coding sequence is TGTGCCAGCAGCCCCGGTTATGACGCGGGGGAGACCCAGTACTTC. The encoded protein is CASSPGYDAGETQYF.